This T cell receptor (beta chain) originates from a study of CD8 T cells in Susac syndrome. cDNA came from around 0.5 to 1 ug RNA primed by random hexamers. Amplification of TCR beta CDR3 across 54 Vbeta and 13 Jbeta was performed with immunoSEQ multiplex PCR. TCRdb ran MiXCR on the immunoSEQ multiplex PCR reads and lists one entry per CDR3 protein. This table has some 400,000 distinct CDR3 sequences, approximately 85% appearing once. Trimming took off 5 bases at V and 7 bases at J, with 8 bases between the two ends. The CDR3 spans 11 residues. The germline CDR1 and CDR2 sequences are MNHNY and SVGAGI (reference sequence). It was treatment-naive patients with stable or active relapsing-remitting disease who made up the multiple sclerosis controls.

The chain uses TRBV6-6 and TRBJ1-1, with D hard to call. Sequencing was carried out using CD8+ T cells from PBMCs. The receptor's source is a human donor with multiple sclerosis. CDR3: CASSDWSEAFF. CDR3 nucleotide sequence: TGTGCCAGCAGTGACTGGAGTGAAGCTTTCTTT.